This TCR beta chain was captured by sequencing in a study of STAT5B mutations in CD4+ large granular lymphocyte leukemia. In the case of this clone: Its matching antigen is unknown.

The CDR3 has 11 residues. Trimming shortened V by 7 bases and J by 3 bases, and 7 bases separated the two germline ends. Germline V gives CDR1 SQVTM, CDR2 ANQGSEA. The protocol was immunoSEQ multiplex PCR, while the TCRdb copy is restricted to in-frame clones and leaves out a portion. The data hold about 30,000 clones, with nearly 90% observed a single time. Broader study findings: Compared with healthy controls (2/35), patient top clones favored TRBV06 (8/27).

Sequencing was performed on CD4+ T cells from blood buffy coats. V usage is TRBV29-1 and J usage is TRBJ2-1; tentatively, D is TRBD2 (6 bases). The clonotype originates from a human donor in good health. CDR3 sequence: CSGGIYNEQFF. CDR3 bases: TGCAGCGGCGGGATCTACAATGAGCAGTTCTTC.